Presented here are 12 T cell receptor beta chains from one specimen sequenced in a study of blood T cell repertoires in COVID-19. Assay used: immunoSEQ multiplex PCR; TCRdb lists only in-frame clones, some missing. This sample has some 390,000 clones, with around 84% found just once. The sequenced material came from peripheral blood. These receptors were collected from a human donor in a cohort sampled during active COVID-19.

The V gene is TRBV7-3, the J gene TRBJ2-6; D not resolved. CDR1 and CDR2 (germline): SGHTA, FQGTGA. The CDR3 loop spans 17 amino acids. The V end was cut by 1 base, the J end by 1 base, with 11 bases between. The CDR3 DNA is TGTGCCAGCAGCTTAAGGGCAGGTAGTTCTGGGGCCAACGTCCTGACTTTC. It translates to CASSLRAGSSGANVLTF.

The chain has TRBV6-5 and TRBJ2-7; a possible D gene is TRBD2 (6 bases). Germline CDR1 is MNHEY and CDR2 is SVGAGI. The CDR3 runs 16 residues. Trimming left V 0 bases short and J 7 bases short, with 19 bases between. The CDR3 nucleotides read TGTGCCAGCAGTTACTCAGGTCGGCGGGGTGGGTGGGAGCAGTACTTC. This sequence encodes CASSYSGRRGGWEQYF.

This clone has more than one count but fewer than ten. The chain is built from TRBV29-1 and TRBJ1-1; D is ambiguous. The length of the CDR3 is 14 residues. The germline V gene encodes CDR1 SQVTM and CDR2 ANQGSEA. Trimming took 5 bases from V and 2 from J, leaving 15 bases between them. The CDR3 DNA reads TGCAGCGTTCCCTGGGCCCGGGGTAACACTGAAGCTTTCTTT. This encodes CSVPWARGNTEAFF.

This clone showed up just a few times. J is TRBJ2-7 and V is TRBV6-5; perhaps TRBD1 as D (5 bases). The germline V gene encodes CDR1 MNHEY and CDR2 SVGAGI. CDR3 size: 14 residues. The germline V and J ends were trimmed by 6 bases and 2 bases, with 14 bases remaining between them. The CDR3 nucleotides read TGTGCCAGCAGCGTGAAGGGGCGAGCCTACGAGCAGTACTTC. Its protein is CASSVKGRAYEQYF.

This sequence joins TRBV11-2 and TRBJ2-1, with TRBD2 matching 14 bases. V lost 4 bases, J lost 3 bases, and 8 bases stayed unmatched. CDR3 size: 18 residues. The germline V gene encodes CDR1 SGHAT and CDR2 FQNNGV. The CDR3: CASSSTSGRAWVYNEQFF. DNA of the CDR3: TGTGCCAGCAGCTCGACTAGCGGGAGGGCCTGGGTCTACAATGAGCAGTTCTTC.

This chain connects TRBV25-1 to TRBJ1-1; D is possibly TRBD1 (5 bases). From germline, CDR1 is MGHDK and CDR2 SYGVNS. CDR3 size: 14 residues. The V and J ends lost 1 base and 5 bases respectively, with 11 bases between them. The CDR3 sequence: CASSESGGETEAFF. Written as DNA, the CDR3 is TGTGCCAGCAGTGAATCGGGGGGGGAAACTGAAGCTTTCTTT.

V and J are TRBV28 and TRBJ1-4; 9 positions match TRBD1. Germline V CDR1 and CDR2: MDHEN, SYDVKM. With 1 base clipped from V and 8 bases from J, the junction kept 8 bases outside the gene matches. The CDR3 is 16 amino acids. The CDR3 reads CASSLLGQGRREKLFF. The CDR3 DNA sequence: TGTGCCAGCAGTTTATTGGGACAGGGTAGGAGAGAAAAACTGTTTTTT.

The chain recombines TRBV27 with TRBJ2-7; 9 bases are a match to TRBD2. CDR3 length: 13 residues. The V segment lost 4 bases and the J segment 4 bases; nucleotides outside the gene matches: 2. Looked up from germline, CDR1 is MNHEY and CDR2 is SMNVEV (reference sequence). The CDR3 DNA follows: TGTGCCAGCAGTTATGCGGGAGGGTACGAGCAGTACTTC. This codes for CASSYAGGYEQYF.

The rearrangement uses TRBV19 and TRBJ1-5; D gene unclear. Germline-derived CDR1 and CDR2 are LNHDA and SQIVND (reference sequence). This CDR3 is built from 15 residues. Trimming cost V 5 bases and J 3 bases, with 14 bases left between them. CDR3 nucleotide sequence: TGTGCCAGTAGTTCAGAGGATCGAGCCAATCAGCCCCAGCATTTT. Amino acids: CASSSEDRANQPQHF.

This clone was picked up a small number of times. The gene calls are TRBV6-1 and TRBJ1-5, with TRBD1 matching 7 bases. CDR3 length equals 15 residues. The trim removed 3 bases at V and 5 bases at J, leaving 7 bases unmatched. From germline, CDR1 is MNHNS and CDR2 SASEGT. The CDR3 here is CASSENGQAYQPQHF. The CDR3 coding sequence is TGTGCCAGCAGTGAGAACGGACAGGCGTATCAGCCCCAGCATTTT.

The V and J genes are TRBV18 and TRBJ2-1; TRBD2 might be the D (6 bases). CDR3 length: 18 residues. The germline CDR1 and CDR2 sequences are KGHSH and LQKENI. The V gene lost 2 bases and the J gene lost 0 bases, with 17 bases spanning the gap. CDR3 nucleotide sequence: TGTGCCAGCTCACCAATACCCCTAGCCGGGAGCTCCTACAATGAGCAGTTCTTC. Translation gives CASSPIPLAGSSYNEQFF.

This chain joins TRBV24-1 and TRBJ2-5; the match to TRBD1 covers 7 bases. Germline trimming cut 5 bases from V and 5 bases from J; bases unmatched to any gene: 10. CDR1 and CDR2 (germline): KGHDR, SFDVKD. The CDR3 runs 15 residues. CDR3 loop: CATSGLTGMEETQYF. The CDR3 DNA is TGTGCCACCAGTGGCCTGACAGGGATGGAGGAGACCCAGTACTTC.